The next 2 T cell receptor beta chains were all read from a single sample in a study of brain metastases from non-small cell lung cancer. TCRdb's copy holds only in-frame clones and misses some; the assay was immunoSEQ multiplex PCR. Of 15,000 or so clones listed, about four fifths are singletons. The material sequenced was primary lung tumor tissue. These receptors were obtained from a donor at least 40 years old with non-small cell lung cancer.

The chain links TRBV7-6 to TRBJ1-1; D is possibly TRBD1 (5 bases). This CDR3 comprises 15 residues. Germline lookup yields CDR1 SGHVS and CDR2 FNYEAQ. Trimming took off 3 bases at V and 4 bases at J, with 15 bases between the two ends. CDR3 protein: CASSLSRGVGTEAFF. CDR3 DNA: TGTGCCAGCAGCTTGTCTCGGGGGGTTGGCACTGAAGCTTTCTTT.

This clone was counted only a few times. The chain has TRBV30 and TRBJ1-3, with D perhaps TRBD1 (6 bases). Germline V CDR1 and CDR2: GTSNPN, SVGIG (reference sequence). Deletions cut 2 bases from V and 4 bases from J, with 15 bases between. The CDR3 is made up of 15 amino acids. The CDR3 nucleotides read TGTGCCTGGAGTCGGGGGGCATGGGACGGAAACACCATATATTTT. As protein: CAWSRGAWDGNTIYF.